This record looks at one T cell receptor beta chain sequence and its context. The specificity of this receptor is unknown. No clone much larger than this one lies a single base away; base qualities are absent. The receptor library was made with RT-PCR. For sequencing, an Illumina HiSeq 2500 was employed. In TCRdb, the public reads were trimmed at Q25 with fastp and aligned with MiXCR, with productive beta chains retained. Each CDR3 protein appears once, grouped with its most common genes and DNA. Present in this sample are more than 150,000 distinct CDR3 sequences, around a tenth of which were seen just once. The ten biggest clones cover about 40% of the sample. The record originates from a study of response to subunit inactivated influenza vaccine listed by TCRdb under 2018. With regard to the full study: Deep quantitative profiling of the T cell receptor repertoire was used in the study to follow responses to a trivalent subunit inactivated influenza vaccine. Overall results and qualifications from the work: The authors suggested that each seasonal influenza vaccination may recruit only a limited number of new T cells.

The CDR3 spans 17 residues, from the cysteine through the phenylalanine. The entry retains the CDR3 DNA only, 51 bases that are in frame from base 1. According to the germline V gene, CDR1 reads SGHDT and CDR2 reads YYEEEE. Trimming takes 0 bases from V and 0 bases from J, and the germline ends sit 16 bases apart. The source material was CD8+ T cells sorted from PBMCs, sampled around 25 months after vaccination. This clonotype was sampled from a man between 50 and 75 years old who received an inactivated influenza vaccine. Donor details come from another sample of the same person, matched by shared clones. The chain joins TRBV5-6 to TRBJ2-7, with the D call perhaps TRBD1 or TRBD2, each one matching 5 bases. CDR3 protein: CASSLAGVGGSSYEQYF. The DNA sequence is TGTGCCAGCAGCTTGGCGGGCGTTGGGGGAAGCTCCTACGAGCAGTACTTC.